This TCR beta chain was documented in a study of T cells after posttransplantation cyclophosphamide. In its sample, this clone was seen many times. The protocol was immunoSEQ multiplex PCR, while the TCRdb copy is restricted to in-frame clones and leaves out a portion. The sample includes 13,000 or so clones, none of them occurring once. The CDR3 loop spans 16 amino acids. Trimming took 6 bases from V and 0 from J; bases not matched to a gene: 7. Germline assignment: CDR1 SEHNR and CDR2 FQNEAQ (reference sequence). The related graft donor's blood sample was taken on the day of bone marrow donation. This rearrangement joins TRBV7-9 to TRBJ2-3; 9 bases map to TRBD1. This receptor was taken from a middle-aged woman in good health, CMV-negative, and a related stem cell transplant donor. The source material was PBMCs. CDR3 residues: CASSSGTGTSTDTQYF. The CDR3 DNA sequence: TGTGCCAGCAGTTCCGGGACAGGGACTAGCACAGATACGCAGTATTTT.